The 11 T cell receptor beta chains below come from one sample, sequenced in a study of shared clonotypes between healthy human individuals. Profiled with immunoSEQ multiplex PCR; TCRdb holds only in-frame clones, not every one. Of about 2 million clones detected, approximately 95% appear once; the ten largest clones hold 1% to 1.5%. Positively selected for CCR7, the CD45RO-negative cells used as naive CD8 cells excluded terminally differentiated effector memory CD45RA+ cells. Material: naive CD8+ T cells sorted from blood. These TCRs come from a man aged 18 to 30 in good health.

Turning to this clone: Other DNA variants within this sample encode the same CDR3. The rearrangement links TRBV4-1 to TRBJ1-2; 8 positions agree with TRBD1. This CDR3 is built from 13 residues. CDR1 is MGHRA, CDR2 YSYEKL, per germline. The V and J ends lost 4 bases and 5 bases, in that order; junction bases with no gene match: 3. The CDR3 DNA reads TGCGCCAGCAGCCCCGGACAGGGATATGGCTACACCTTC. Translating it yields CASSPGQGYGYTF.

The CDR3 bases are TGTGCCAGCAGCCAAGTTGGGACATATGATGATACGCAGTATTTT. Translated, it gives CASSQVGTYDDTQYF. The chain has TRBV14 and TRBJ2-3; tentatively, D is TRBD1 (6 bases). Germline V CDR1 and CDR2: SGHDN, FVKESK. This CDR3 comprises 15 residues. V was trimmed by 1 base and J by 6 bases, leaving 14 bases between them. Drawing the rest from reference TRBV14 and TRBJ2-3, the complete variable domain is EAGVTQFPSHSVIEKGQTVTLRCDPISGHDNLYWYRRVMGKEIKFLLHFVKESKQDESGMPNNRFLAERTGGTYSTLKVQPAELEDSGVYFCASSQVGTYDDTQYFGPGTRLTVL.

A word on this clone: This same CDR3 is encoded by further DNA sequences in the sample. The chain is built from TRBV6-5 and TRBJ2-7; 8 bases align to TRBD2. Germline CDR1 is MNHEY and CDR2 is SVGAGI. The CDR3 loop spans 16 amino acids. The trim removed 0 bases at V and 0 bases at J, leaving 4 bases unmatched. CDR3 in amino acids: CASSYSASGSSYEQYF. In nucleotides, the CDR3 is TGTGCCAGCAGTTACTCGGCTAGCGGGTCCTCCTACGAGCAGTACTTC.

V and J are TRBV2 and TRBJ1-2; TRBD1 might be the D (5 bases). Per the germline V gene, CDR1 is SNHLY and CDR2 is FYNNEI. CDR3 size: 15 residues. Trimming took 6 bases from V and 4 from J, leaving 18 bases between them. The CDR3 spells CASSLDSHSFYGYTF. The CDR3 coding sequence is TGTGCCAGCAGCCTAGACAGCCACAGTTTCTATGGCTACACCTTC.

This sequence joins TRBV28 and TRBJ1-4; D might be TRBD1 (6 bases). The CDR3 totals 15 residues. V was clipped by 5 bases and J by 2 bases, with 12 bases between them. CDR1 and CDR2 (germline): MDHEN, SYDVKM. CDR3 nucleotide sequence: TGTGCCAGCAGTCTCACAGGGACGACTAATGAAAAACTGTTTTTT. It encodes CASSLTGTTNEKLFF. The full variable domain, completed using reference TRBV28 and TRBJ1-4, is DVKVTQSSRYLVKRTGEKVFLECVQDMDHENMFWYRQDPGLGLRLIYFSYDVKMKEKGDIPEGYSVSREKKERFSLILESASTNQTSMYLCASSLTGTTNEKLFFGSGTQLSVL.

Worth noting for this clone: Distinct nucleotide sequences in the sample also encode this CDR3. The chain combines TRBV5-4 with TRBJ1-1; tentatively, D is TRBD1 (6 bases). The germline gives CDR1 SGHNT, CDR2 YYREEE (reference sequence). Trimming stripped 2 bases from V and 4 bases from J, with 9 bases between. The CDR3 covers 13 residues. The CDR3 coding sequence is TGTGCCAGCAGCTTTCAAGGGGGCACTGAAGCTTTCTTT. This encodes CASSFQGGTEAFF.

V is TRBV15 and J is TRBJ2-7, with 7 bases aligning to TRBD2. The CDR3 consists of 15 residues. With V trimmed by 3 bases and J by 6 bases, 11 bases remained unmatched. The V gene's germline CDR1 is LNHNV and CDR2 YYDKDF (reference sequence). The CDR3 coding sequence is TGTGCCACCAGCAGGGGGAGGGCCGTGATTGGCGAGCAGTACTTC. Encoded protein: CATSRGRAVIGEQYF. Full variable domain (remainder filled in from reference TRBV15 and TRBJ2-7): DAMVIQNPRYQVTQFGKPVTLSCSQTLNHNVMYWYQQKSSQAPKLLFHYYDKDFNNEADTPDNFQSRRPNTSFCFLDIRSPGLGDTAMYLCATSRGRAVIGEQYFGPGTRLTVT.

The chain employs TRBV19 and TRBJ2-2; D is uncertain. This CDR3 contains 14 residues. V was shortened by 6 bases and J by 1 base, with 9 bases between the two germline ends. The germline gives CDR1 LNHDA, CDR2 SQIVND (reference sequence). In DNA, the CDR3 is TGTGCCAGTAGCCCTTACATGAACACCGGGGAGCTGTTTTTT. Protein product: CASSPYMNTGELFF.

This chain uses TRBV28 with TRBJ2-7; 7 bases agree with TRBD1. Trimming took 3 bases from V and 5 from J; bases not matched to a gene: 10. This CDR3 is built from 15 residues. Per the germline V gene, CDR1 is MDHEN and CDR2 is SYDVKM. The CDR3 DNA reads TGTGCCAGCAGTTTCCTGAAGACAGGGCTCCACGAGCAGTACTTC. This translates into CASSFLKTGLHEQYF.

This chain connects TRBV2 to TRBJ1-2, with a weak D call TRBD1 (5 bases). Germline V gene lookup returns CDR1 SNHLY and CDR2 FYNNEI. The CDR3 length is 15 residues. Trimming shortened V by 4 bases and J by 6 bases, and 18 bases separated the two germline ends. The CDR3 DNA sequence: TGTGCCAGCAGTGTAAGGGGCAGGGCGTATGATGGCTACACCTTC. Translated: CASSVRGRAYDGYTF.

Concerning this clone itself: A junction end diverges from the germline sequence, so it may reflect a read error. The gene calls are TRBV5-6 and TRBJ1-2; D is possibly TRBD1 (6 bases). The CDR3 contains 12 residues. Germline CDR1 and CDR2: SGHDT and YYEEEE. The CDR3 coding sequence is TGTGCCAGCACCTTGGCAGGGGTAGGCTACACCTTC. Translating it yields CASTLAGVGYTF.